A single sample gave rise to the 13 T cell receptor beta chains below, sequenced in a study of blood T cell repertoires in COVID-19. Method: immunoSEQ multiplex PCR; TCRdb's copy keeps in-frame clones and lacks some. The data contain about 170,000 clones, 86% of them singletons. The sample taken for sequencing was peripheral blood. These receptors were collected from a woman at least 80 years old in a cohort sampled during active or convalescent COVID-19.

Written as DNA, the CDR3 is TGTGCCAGCAGAAACCCGGGATCGGGTAATGAAAAACTGTTTTTT. Encoded protein: CASRNPGSGNEKLFF. This chain uses TRBV28 with TRBJ1-4; D ambiguous. V lost 6 bases and J 4 bases, leaving 15 bases between the germline ends. CDR1 MDHEN and CDR2 SYDVKM come from the germline V gene. This CDR3 contains 15 residues.

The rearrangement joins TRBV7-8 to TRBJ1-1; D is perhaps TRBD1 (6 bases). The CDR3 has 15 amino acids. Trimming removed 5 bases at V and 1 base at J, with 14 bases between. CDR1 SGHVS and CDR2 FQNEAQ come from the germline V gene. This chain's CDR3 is CASSQDAGANTEAFF. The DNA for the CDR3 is TGTGCCAGCAGCCAGGACGCAGGGGCGAACACTGAAGCTTTCTTT. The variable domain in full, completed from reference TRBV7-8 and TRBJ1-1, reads GAGVSQSPRYKVAKRGQDVALRCDPISGHVSLFWYQQALGQGPEFLTYFQNEAQLDKSGLPSDRFFAERPEGSVSTLKIQRTQQEDSAVYLCASSQDAGANTEAFFGQGTRLTVV.

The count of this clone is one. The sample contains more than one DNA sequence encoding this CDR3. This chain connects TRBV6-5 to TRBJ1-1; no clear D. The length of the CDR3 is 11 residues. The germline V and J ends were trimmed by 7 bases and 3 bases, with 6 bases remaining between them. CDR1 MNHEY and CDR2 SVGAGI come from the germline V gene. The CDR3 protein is CASNIYTEAFF. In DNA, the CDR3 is TGTGCCAGCAATATTTACACTGAAGCTTTCTTT.

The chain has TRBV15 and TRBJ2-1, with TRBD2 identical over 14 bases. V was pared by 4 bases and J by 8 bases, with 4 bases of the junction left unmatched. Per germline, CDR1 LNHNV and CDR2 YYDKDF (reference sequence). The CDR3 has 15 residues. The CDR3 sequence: CATSTRTSGRYEQFF. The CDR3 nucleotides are TGTGCCACCAGCACCAGGACTAGCGGGAGGTATGAGCAGTTCTTC.

The CDR3 bases are TGTGCCAGCAGCCGCGGGACTAGCGGGAGAATTCGACACGAGCAGTACGTC. As protein: CASSRGTSGRIRHEQYV. This chain joins TRBV6-2 or TRBV6-3 and TRBJ2-7, with TRBD2 matching 14 bases. Trimming removed 6 bases from V and 5 bases from J; junction bases left unmatched: 12. Per the germline V gene, CDR1 is MNHEY and CDR2 is SVGEGT. The CDR3 totals 17 residues.

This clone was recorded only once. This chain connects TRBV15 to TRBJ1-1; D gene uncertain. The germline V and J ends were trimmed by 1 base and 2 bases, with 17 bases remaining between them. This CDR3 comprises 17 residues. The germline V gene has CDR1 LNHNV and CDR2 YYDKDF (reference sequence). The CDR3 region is CATSRGGLPVGNTEAFF. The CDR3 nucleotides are TGTGCCACCAGCAGAGGAGGGTTACCAGTGGGTAACACTGAAGCTTTCTTT. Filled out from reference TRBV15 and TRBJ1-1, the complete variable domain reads DAMVIQNPRYQVTQFGKPVTLSCSQTLNHNVMYWYQQKSSQAPKLLFHYYDKDFNNEADTPDNFQSRRPNTSFCFLDIRSPGLGDTAMYLCATSRGGLPVGNTEAFFGQGTRLTVV.

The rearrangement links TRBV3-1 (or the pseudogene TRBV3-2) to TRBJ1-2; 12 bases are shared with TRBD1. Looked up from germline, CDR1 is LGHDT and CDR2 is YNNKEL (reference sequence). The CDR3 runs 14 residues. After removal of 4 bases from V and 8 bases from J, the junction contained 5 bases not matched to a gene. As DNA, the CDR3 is TGTGCCAGCAGCCTACTAGGGACAGGGGGCGGCTACACCTTC. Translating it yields CASSLLGTGGGYTF.

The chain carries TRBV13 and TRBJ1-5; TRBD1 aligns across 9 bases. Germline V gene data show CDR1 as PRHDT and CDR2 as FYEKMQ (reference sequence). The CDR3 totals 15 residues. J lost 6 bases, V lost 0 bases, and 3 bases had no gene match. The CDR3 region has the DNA TGTGCCAGCAGCTTAGGGCGGACAGGGGTTCAGCCCCAGCATTTT. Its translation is CASSLGRTGVQPQHF.

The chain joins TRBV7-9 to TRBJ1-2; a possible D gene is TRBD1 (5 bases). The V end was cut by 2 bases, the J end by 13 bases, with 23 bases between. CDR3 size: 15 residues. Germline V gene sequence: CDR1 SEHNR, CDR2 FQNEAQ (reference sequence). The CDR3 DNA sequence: TGTGCCAGCAGCTTAATCCGGGGGTCTGGGGCCGCCTTCACCTTC. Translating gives CASSLIRGSGAAFTF.

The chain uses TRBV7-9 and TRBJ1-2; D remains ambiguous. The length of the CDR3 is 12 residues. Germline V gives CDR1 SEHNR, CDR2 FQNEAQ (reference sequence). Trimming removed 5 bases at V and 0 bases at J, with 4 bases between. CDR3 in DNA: TGTGCCAGCAGCCCCGCTAACTATGGCTACACCTTC. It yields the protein CASSPANYGYTF.

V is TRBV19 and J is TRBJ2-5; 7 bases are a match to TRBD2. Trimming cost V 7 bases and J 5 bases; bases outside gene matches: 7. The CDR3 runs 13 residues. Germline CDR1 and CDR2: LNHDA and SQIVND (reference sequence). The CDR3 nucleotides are TGTGCCAGTACCCCTGTGGGAGGGGAGACCCAGTACTTC. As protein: CASTPVGGETQYF.

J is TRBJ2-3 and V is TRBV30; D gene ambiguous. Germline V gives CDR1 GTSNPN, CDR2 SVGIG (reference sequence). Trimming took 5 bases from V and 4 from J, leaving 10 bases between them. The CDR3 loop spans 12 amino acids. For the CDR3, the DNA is TGTGCCTGGCAGGTGGTCTCAGATACGCAGTATTTT. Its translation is CAWQVVSDTQYF.

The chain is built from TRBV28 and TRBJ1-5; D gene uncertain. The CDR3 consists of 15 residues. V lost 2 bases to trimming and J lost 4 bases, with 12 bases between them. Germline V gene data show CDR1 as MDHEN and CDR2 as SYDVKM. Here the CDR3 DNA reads TGTGCCAGCAGTTTAGAGGTCACACGGAATCAGCCCCAGCATTTT. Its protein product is CASSLEVTRNQPQHF.